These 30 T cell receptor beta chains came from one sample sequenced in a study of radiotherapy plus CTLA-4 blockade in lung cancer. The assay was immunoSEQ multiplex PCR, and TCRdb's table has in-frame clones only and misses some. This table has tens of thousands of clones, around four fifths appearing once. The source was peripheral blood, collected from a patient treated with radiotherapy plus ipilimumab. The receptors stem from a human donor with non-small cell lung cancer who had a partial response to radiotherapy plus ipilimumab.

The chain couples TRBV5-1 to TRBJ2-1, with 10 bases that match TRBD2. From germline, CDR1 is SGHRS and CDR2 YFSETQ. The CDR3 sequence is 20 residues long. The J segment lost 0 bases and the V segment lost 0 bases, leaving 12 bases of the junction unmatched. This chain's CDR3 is CASSLVRGSGGNSSYNEQFF. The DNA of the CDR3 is TGCGCCAGCAGCTTGGTCCGGGGTAGCGGGGGGAATAGCTCCTACAATGAGCAGTTCTTC.

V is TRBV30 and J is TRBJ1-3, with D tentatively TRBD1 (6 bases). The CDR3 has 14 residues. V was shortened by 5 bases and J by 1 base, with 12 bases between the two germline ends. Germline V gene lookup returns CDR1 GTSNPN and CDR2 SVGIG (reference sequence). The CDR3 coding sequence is TGTGCCTGGGCGAGGGGGGGGTCTGGAAACACCATATATTTT. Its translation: CAWARGGSGNTIYF.

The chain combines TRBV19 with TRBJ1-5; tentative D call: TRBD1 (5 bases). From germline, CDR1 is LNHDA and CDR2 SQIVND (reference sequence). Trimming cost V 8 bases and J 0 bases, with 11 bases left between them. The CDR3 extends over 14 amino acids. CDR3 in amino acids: CASGDLHSNQPQHF. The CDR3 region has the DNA TGTGCCAGTGGGGACTTACATAGCAATCAGCCCCAGCATTTT. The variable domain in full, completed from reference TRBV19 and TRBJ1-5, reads DGGITQSPKYLFRKEGQNVTLSCEQNLNHDAMYWYRQDPGQGLRLIYYSQIVNDFQKGDIAEGYSVSREKKESFPLTVTSAQKNPTAFYLCASGDLHSNQPQHFGDGTRLSIL.

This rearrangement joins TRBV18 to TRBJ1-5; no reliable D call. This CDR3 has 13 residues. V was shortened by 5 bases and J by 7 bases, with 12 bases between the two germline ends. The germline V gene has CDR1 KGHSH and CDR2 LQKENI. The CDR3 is CASSSGVQQPQHF. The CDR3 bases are TGTGCCAGCTCATCCGGGGTTCAGCAGCCCCAGCATTTT.

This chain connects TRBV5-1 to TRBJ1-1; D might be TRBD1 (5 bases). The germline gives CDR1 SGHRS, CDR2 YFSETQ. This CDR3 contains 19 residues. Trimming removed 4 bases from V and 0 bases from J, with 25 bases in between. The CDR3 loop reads CASSPGFGGVGGMNTEAFF. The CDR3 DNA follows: TGCGCCAGCAGCCCGGGTTTTGGGGGGGTAGGAGGGATGAACACTGAAGCTTTCTTT.

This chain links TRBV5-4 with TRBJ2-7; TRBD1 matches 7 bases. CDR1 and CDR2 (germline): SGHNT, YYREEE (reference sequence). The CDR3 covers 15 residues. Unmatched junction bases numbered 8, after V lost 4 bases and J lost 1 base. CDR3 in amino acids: CASSRTGARSYEQYF. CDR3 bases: TGTGCCAGCAGCCGCACAGGGGCAAGATCCTACGAGCAGTACTTC. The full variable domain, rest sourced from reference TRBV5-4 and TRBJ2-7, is ETGVTQSPTHLIKTRGQQVTLRCSSQSGHNTVSWYQQALGQGPQFIFQYYREEENGRGNFPPRFSGLQFPNYSSELNVNALELDDSALYLCASSRTGARSYEQYFGPGTRLTVT.

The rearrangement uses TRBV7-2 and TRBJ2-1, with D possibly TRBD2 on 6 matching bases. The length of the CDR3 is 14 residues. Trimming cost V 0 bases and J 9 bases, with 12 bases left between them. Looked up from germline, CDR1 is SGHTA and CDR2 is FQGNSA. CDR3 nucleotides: TGTGCCAGCAGCTTAGCGGTACTAGCTGGTGAGCAGTTCTTC. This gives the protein CASSLAVLAGEQFF. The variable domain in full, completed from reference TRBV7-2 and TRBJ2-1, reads GAGVSQSPSNKVTEKGKDVELRCDPISGHTALYWYRQSLGQGLEFLIYFQGNSAPDKSGLPSDRFSAERTGGSVSTLTIQRTQQEDSAVYLCASSLAVLAGEQFFGPGTRLTVL.

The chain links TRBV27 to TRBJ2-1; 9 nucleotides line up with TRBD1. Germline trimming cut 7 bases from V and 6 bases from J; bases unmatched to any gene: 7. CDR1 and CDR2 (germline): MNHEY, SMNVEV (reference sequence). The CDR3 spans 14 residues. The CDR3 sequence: CASTKGTGTNEQFF. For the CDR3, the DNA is TGTGCCAGCACCAAAGGGACAGGGACCAATGAGCAGTTCTTC.

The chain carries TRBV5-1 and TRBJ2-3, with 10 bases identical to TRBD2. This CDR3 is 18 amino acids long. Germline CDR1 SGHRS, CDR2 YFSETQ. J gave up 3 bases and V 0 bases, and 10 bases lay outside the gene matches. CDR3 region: CASSLDSSGGVLTDTQYF. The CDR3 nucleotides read TGCGCCAGCAGCTTGGATTCTAGCGGGGGCGTACTAACAGATACGCAGTATTTT.

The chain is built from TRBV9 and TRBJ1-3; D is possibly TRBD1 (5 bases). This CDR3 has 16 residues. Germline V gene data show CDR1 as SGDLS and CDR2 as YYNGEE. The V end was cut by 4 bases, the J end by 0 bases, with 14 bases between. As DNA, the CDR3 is TGTGCCAGCAGCCCCCCCGGACACAGCTCTGGAAACACCATATATTTT. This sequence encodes CASSPPGHSSGNTIYF.

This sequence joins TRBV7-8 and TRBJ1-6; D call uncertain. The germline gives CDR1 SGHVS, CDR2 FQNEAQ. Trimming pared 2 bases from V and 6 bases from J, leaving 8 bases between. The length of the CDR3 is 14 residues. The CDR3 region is CASSLSRSNSPLHF. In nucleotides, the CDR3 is TGTGCCAGCAGCTTATCTCGGTCTAATTCACCCCTCCACTTT.

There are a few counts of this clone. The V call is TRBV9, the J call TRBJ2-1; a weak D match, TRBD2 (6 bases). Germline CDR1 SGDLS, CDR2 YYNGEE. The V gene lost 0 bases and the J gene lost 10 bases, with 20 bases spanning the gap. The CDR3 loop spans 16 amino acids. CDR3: CASSVVPPPFSGEQFF. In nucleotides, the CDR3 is TGTGCCAGCAGCGTAGTTCCCCCTCCGTTTAGCGGAGAGCAGTTCTTC.

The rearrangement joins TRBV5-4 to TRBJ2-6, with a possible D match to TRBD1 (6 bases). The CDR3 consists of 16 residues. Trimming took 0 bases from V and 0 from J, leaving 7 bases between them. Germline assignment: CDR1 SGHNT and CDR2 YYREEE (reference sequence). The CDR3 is CASSLGGGSGANVLTF. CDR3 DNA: TGTGCCAGCAGCTTGGGAGGGGGCTCTGGGGCCAACGTCCTGACTTTC. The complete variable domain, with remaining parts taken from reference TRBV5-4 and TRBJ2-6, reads ETGVTQSPTHLIKTRGQQVTLRCSSQSGHNTVSWYQQALGQGPQFIFQYYREEENGRGNFPPRFSGLQFPNYSSELNVNALELDDSALYLCASSLGGGSGANVLTFGAGSRLTVL.

The CDR3 sequence is CASSLAGQGRTEAFF. The CDR3 DNA reads TGTGCCAGCAGCTTGGCCGGACAGGGGAGGACTGAAGCTTTCTTT. The rearrangement uses TRBV5-6 and TRBJ1-1, with 9 bases aligning to TRBD1. This CDR3 contains 15 residues. Trimming cost V 0 bases and J 5 bases; bases outside gene matches: 5. Germline CDR1 SGHDT, CDR2 YYEEEE. Together with reference TRBV5-6 and TRBJ1-1, the CDR3 gives the full variable domain: DAGVTQSPTHLIKTRGQQVTLRCSPKSGHDTVSWYQQALGQGPQFIFQYYEEEERQRGNFPDRFSGHQFPNYSSELNVNALLLGDSALYLCASSLAGQGRTEAFFGQGTRLTVV.

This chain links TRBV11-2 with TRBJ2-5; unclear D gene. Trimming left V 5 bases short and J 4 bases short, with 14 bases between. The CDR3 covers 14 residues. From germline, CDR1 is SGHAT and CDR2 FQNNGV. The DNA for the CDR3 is TGTGCCAGCAGCATGGAGCGCTGGCTAGAGACCCAGTACTTC. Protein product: CASSMERWLETQYF.

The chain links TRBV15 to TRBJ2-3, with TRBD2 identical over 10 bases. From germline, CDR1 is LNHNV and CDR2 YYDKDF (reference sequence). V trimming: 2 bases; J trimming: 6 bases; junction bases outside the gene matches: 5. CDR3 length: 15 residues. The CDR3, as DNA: TGTGCCACCAGCAGAAGCGGGGGGGCAGGGGATACGCAGTATTTT. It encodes CATSRSGGAGDTQYF.

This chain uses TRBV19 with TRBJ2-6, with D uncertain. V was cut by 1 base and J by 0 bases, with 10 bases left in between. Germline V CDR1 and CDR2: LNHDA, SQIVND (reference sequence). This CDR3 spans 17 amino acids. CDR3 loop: CASSIGKTISGANVLTF. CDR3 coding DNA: TGTGCCAGTAGTATAGGTAAAACAATCTCTGGGGCCAACGTCCTGACTTTC.

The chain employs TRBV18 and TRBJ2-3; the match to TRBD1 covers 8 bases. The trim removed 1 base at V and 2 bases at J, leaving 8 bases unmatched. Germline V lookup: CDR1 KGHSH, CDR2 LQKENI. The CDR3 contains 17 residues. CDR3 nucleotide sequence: TGTGCCAGCTCACCACTCCAGGGGGCTACAATCACAGATACGCAGTATTTT. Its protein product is CASSPLQGATITDTQYF. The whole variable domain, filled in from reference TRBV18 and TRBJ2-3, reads NAGVMQNPRHLVRRRGQEARLRCSPMKGHSHVYWYRQLPEEGLKFMVYLQKENIIDESGMPKERFSAEFPKEGPSILRIQQVVRGDSAAYFCASSPLQGATITDTQYFGPGTRLTVL.

CDR3 coding DNA: TGTGCCAGCAGCCCAGGCAATGAGCAGTTCTTC. It specifies CASSPGNEQFF. J is TRBJ2-1 and V is TRBV7-9; D unresolved. Germline CDR1 is SEHNR and CDR2 is FQNEAQ (reference sequence). V lost 5 bases to trimming and J lost 6 bases, with 5 bases between them. The CDR3 is made up of 11 amino acids.

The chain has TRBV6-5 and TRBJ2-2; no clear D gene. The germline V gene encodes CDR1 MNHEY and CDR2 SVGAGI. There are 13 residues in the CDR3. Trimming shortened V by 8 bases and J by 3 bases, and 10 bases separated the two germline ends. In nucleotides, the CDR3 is TGTGCCAGCGAGGTTCGTGACACCGGGGAGCTGTTTTTT. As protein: CASEVRDTGELFF.

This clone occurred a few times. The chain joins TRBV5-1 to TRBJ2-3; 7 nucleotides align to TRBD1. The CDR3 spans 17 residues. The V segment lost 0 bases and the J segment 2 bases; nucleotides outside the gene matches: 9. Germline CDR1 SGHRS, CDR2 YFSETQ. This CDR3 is CASSLGDSSRSTDTQYF. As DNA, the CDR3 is TGCGCCAGCAGCTTGGGGGACAGCTCTCGATCCACAGATACGCAGTATTTT.

In nucleotides, the CDR3 is TGTGCCTGGAGTTCAGGGAATGAAGAGACCCAGTACTTC. Its protein product is CAWSSGNEETQYF. The V and J genes are TRBV30 and TRBJ2-5; tentatively, D is TRBD1 (5 bases). The CDR3 has 13 amino acids. Trimming removed 2 bases at V and 3 bases at J, with 10 bases between. Germline-derived CDR1 and CDR2 are GTSNPN and SVGIG (reference sequence).

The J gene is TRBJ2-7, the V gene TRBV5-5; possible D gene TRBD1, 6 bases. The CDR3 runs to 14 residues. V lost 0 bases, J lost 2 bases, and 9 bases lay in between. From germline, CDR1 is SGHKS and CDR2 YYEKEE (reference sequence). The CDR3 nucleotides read TGTGCCAGCAGCTTGGCCAGGGGAACCTACGAGCAGTACTTC. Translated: CASSLARGTYEQYF. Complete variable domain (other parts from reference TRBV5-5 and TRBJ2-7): DAGVTQSPTHLIKTRGQQVTLRCSPISGHKSVSWYQQVLGQGPQFIFQYYEKEERGRGNFPDRFSARQFPNYSSELNVNALLLGDSALYLCASSLARGTYEQYFGPGTRLTVT.

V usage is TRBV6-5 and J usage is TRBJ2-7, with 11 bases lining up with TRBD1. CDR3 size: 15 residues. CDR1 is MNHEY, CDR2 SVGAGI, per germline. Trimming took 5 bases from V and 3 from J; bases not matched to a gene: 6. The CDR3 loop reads CASSPGGTGGYEQYF. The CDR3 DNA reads TGTGCCAGCAGTCCCGGCGGGACAGGGGGCTACGAGCAGTACTTC.

The CDR3 sequence: CASSQGGGAPDTQYF. In DNA, the CDR3 is TGCGCCAGCAGCCAGGGCGGGGGGGCCCCAGATACGCAGTATTTT. This chain links TRBV4-1 with TRBJ2-3; the match to TRBD2 covers 9 bases. The V segment lost 3 bases and the J segment 4 bases; nucleotides outside the gene matches: 5. This CDR3 spans 15 amino acids. The germline gives CDR1 MGHRA, CDR2 YSYEKL.

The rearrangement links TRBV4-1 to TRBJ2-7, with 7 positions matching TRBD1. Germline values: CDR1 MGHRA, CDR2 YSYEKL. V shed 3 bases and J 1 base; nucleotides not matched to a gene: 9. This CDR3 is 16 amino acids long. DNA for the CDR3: TGCGCCAGCAGCCAGGAGACAGGGTCAAATTCCTACGAGCAGTACTTC. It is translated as CASSQETGSNSYEQYF.

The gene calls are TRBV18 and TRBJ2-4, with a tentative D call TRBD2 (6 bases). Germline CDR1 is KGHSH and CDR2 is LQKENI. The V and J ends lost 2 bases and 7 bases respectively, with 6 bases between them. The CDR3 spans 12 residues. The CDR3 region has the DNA TGTGCCAGCTCACCAGGGGGGAACATTCAGTACTTC. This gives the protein CASSPGGNIQYF.

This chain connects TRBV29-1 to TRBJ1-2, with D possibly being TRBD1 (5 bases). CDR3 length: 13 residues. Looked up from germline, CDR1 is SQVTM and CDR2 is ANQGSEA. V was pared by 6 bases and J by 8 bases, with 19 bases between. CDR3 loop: CSVDPTDLRGYTF. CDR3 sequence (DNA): TGCAGCGTGGACCCGACAGACCTGAGAGGCTACACCTTC.

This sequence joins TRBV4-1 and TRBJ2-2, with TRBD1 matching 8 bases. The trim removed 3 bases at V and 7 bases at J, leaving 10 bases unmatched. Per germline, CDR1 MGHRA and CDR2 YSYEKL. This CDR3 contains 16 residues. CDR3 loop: CASSHPRTGFGGELFF. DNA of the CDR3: TGCGCCAGCAGCCATCCGAGGACAGGGTTTGGCGGGGAGCTGTTTTTT.

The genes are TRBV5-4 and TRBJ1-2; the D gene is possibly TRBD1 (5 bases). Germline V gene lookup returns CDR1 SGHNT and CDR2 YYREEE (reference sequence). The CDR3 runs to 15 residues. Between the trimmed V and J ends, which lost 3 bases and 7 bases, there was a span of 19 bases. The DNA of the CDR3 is TGTGCCAGCAGCTCGGGGGTCCTCACGCGGGGTGGCTACACCTTC. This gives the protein CASSSGVLTRGGYTF.